Listed here are 8 T cell receptor beta chains from one sample, sequenced in a study of T cells in Graves' hyperthyroidism and ophthalmopathy. The investigators amplified TCR beta CDR3 regions from RNA transcripts. RT-PCR in the first round (using the HTBI primer set) targeted the TCR CDR3. TCRdb re-analysed the multiplex PCR reads in MiXCR, keeping a single row per CDR3 protein. The table has hundreds of thousands of distinct CDR3 sequences, under 15% seen once. Input material: blood. These receptors were taken from a man aged 18 to 30 with Graves' ophthalmopathy.

V gene TRBV7-2 combines with J gene TRBJ1-2; no firm D call. Trimming left V 1 base short and J 8 bases short, with 17 bases between. CDR3 length: 15 amino acids. The germline V gene encodes CDR1 SGHTA and CDR2 FQGNSA. CDR3 protein: CASSLDYLGYNGYTF. DNA for the CDR3: TGTGCCAGCAGCTTAGATTATCTGGGGTATAACGGCTACACCTTC.

In this sample, this clonotype turned up a few times. The chain has TRBV12-3 or TRBV12-4 and TRBJ1-2; D gene uncertain. V shed 3 bases and J shed 6 bases, with 17 bases lying between them. This CDR3 contains 15 residues. CDR3 amino acids: CASSLYPHRRDGYTF. Here the CDR3 DNA reads TGTGCCAGCAGTTTGTACCCCCATCGGCGGGATGGCTACACCTTC.

A few counts support this clonotype. V and J are TRBV30 and TRBJ2-7, with D tentatively TRBD1 or TRBD2 (5 bases each). The CDR3 has 11 residues. Looked up from germline, CDR1 is GTSNPN and CDR2 is SVGIG (reference sequence). Trimming shortened V by 6 bases and J by 3 bases, and 9 bases separated the two germline ends. The CDR3 is CACSGLYEQYF. CDR3 DNA: TGTGCCTGTTCGGGGCTCTACGAGCAGTACTTC.

Regarding this clonotype: Since a much larger clone is just one base distant, this may be a read error. The chain employs TRBV11-2 and TRBJ2-1, with no clear D. Trimming removed 4 bases from V and 11 bases from J, with 12 bases in between. This CDR3 region has 12 residues. The V gene's germline CDR1 is SGHAT and CDR2 FQNNGV. CDR3 loop: CASSSHKPKQFF. The CDR3 coding sequence is TGTGCCAGCAGCTCCCATAAGCCTAAGCAGTTCTTC.

This clonotype appeared many times. This rearrangement joins TRBV5-1 to TRBJ2-7; D possibly corresponds to TRBD1 (5 bases). Trimming stripped 0 bases from V and 6 bases from J, with 10 bases between. The CDR3 totals 13 residues. Germline CDR1 reads SGHRS; CDR2 reads YFSETQ. The CDR3: CASSLGQGFEQYF. CDR3 nucleotide sequence: TGCGCCAGCAGCTTGGGCCAGGGCTTCGAGCAGTACTTC.

For this clonotype: A single base separates this from a much larger clone, so it may be a read error. The chain is built from TRBV5-1 and TRBJ2-1, with 13 bases aligning to TRBD2. The CDR3 has 19 amino acids. The V gene's germline CDR1 is SGHRS and CDR2 YFSETQ. With 4 bases clipped from V and 7 bases from J, the junction kept 17 bases outside the gene matches. CDR3 nucleotides: TGCGCCAGCAGCCACTACCAGACTAGCGGGAGGACCAGAGGGAATGAGCAGTTCTTC. Amino acid sequence: CASSHYQTSGRTRGNEQFF. Full variable domain (rest looked up from reference TRBV5-1 and TRBJ2-1): KAGVTQTPRYLIKTRGQQVTLSCSPISGHRSVSWYQQTPGQGLQFLFEYFSETQRNKGNFPGRFSGRQFSNSRSEMNVSTLELGDSALYLCASSHYQTSGRTRGNEQFFGPGTRLTVL.

This clonotype was seen a handful of times. This chain joins TRBV20-1 and TRBJ1-4; D gene ambiguous. Trimming removed 2 bases from V and 8 bases from J, with 15 bases in between. The CDR3 extends over 14 amino acids. Germline CDR1 is DFQATT and CDR2 is SNEGSKA (reference sequence). The CDR3 loop is CSARSSQVSEKLFF. The CDR3 nucleotides read TGCAGTGCTAGATCGAGCCAGGTGTCGGAAAAACTGTTTTTT.

At least ten counts were recorded for this clonotype. The V gene is TRBV3-1, the J gene TRBJ1-5; D unresolved. Trimming pared 1 base from V and 5 bases from J, leaving 15 bases between. Germline CDR1 LGHDT, CDR2 YNNKEL (reference sequence). The CDR3 covers 16 residues. CDR3 protein: CASSQGAARTDQPQHF. The CDR3 DNA reads as TGTGCCAGCAGCCAAGGTGCCGCCCGCACGGATCAGCCCCAGCATTTT.